This T cell receptor beta chain was sequenced during a study of T-cell memory formation after mild COVID-19 (dated by TCRdb to about 2021). In the study overall: TCR sequence clusters from the two donors were largely donor specific. In a couple of donors, T-cell clones that expanded and contracted after mild COVID-19 were followed by sequencing TCRalpha and TCRbeta repertoires longitudinally. The cohort was made up of two young adult volunteers, one female and one male, who were previously healthy. Broader findings and caveats from the paper: Some responding clones were detected in pre-infection memory, suggesting pre-existing cross-reactive memory T cells joined the SARS-CoV-2 response. From day 15 to 85, contracting clones showed balanced CD4/CD8 phenotypes, whereas a second wave of clones that expanded from day 15 to 37 leaned towards CD4+. Only a couple of mild cases were covered in the study, and larger cohorts including severe cases with pre-infection samples were considered necessary. Contracting CD4+ clones appeared mostly in the CM and EM memory subsets, whereas CD8+ clones were enriched in EMRA. Whether the second-wave clones peaking on day 37 were SARS-CoV-2 specific was not confirmed.

The table lists this clonotype with a few counts. This clone's antigen is unknown. Base qualities were left out, and no much larger clone turns up one base away. PBMCs were isolated by Ficoll-Paque density gradient centrifugation. CDR1 LNHDA and CDR2 SQIVND are derived from the germline V gene (reference sequence). V was cut back by 2 bases and J by 6 bases, leaving a gap of 10 bases between them. Spanning cysteine to phenylalanine, the CDR3 consists of 14 amino acids. The only DNA kept is the CDR3, 42 bases in frame from the first base. Sequencing was performed on an Illumina NovaSeq 6000. TCRalpha and TCRbeta cDNA libraries were constructed by 5'RACE with constant-segment primers, with sample barcodes and unique molecular identifiers being introduced. RNA was extracted from every sample with Trizol reagent. Amplification of the libraries took two PCR steps, and the second step added a second sample barcode plus Illumina TruSeq adapters. Libraries were sequenced on an Illumina NovaSeq with 2 x 150 bp paired-end reads. From the authors' description of their analysis: With migec v1.2.7, reads were demultiplexed and then collapsed into UMI-guided consensus sequences. Using mixcr v2.1.11, the UMI consensuses were aligned to TRA and TRB V and J templates and assembled into clonotypes. A clonotype was counted as expanded or contracted only when both edgeR and NoisET called the clonotype significant, with the noise models trained on biological replicates. For edgeR calls, the thresholds were a false discovery rate-adjusted p below 0.01 and a log2 fold-change of 1. PCA with hierarchical clustering of max-normalized trajectories of the 1000 most abundant clonotypes was used as exploratory dynamics analysis. The CD4 or CD8 phenotype of responding clones was assigned using the separately sequenced CD4+ and CD8+ repertoires. The raw public data were reprocessed by TCRdb itself: fastp quality trimming at Q25, MiXCR clonotype calling, in-frame beta chains only. Rows are unified per CDR3 protein, each entry keeping the most common DNA and genes. TCRdb's processing, not the authors', yielded these V and J calls. For this sample there are 400,000 to 500,000 distinct CDR3 sequences; approximately 24% appear just once. Around 9% of the sample lies in the top ten.

The clonotype was recovered from an adult woman who had mild COVID-19 (a few samples of this study predate the infection). The sample titles of this study are shuffled in the database, so cell type and time point are left out; the donor was told from shared clones. The chain is encoded by TRBV19 joined to TRBJ1-4, with no confident D gene call. Sample: PBMCs or a T cell subset sorted from them (not recorded which). This receptor has the CDR3 CASSIRRGDEKLFF. The bases read TGTGCCAGTAGTATACGCCGTGGGGATGAAAAACTGTTTTTT.